The 28 T cell receptor beta chains reported below all come from one sample, sequenced in a study of Ad26.COV2.S vaccination and SARS-CoV-2 variants. The treatment was: around 19 received Ad26.COV2.S at low or high dose, single or two shots; roughly five received placebo; per-sample allocation not given. Specimens were obtained on day 63 following the first vaccine or placebo injection. Here immunoSEQ multiplex PCR was the method, and the copy in TCRdb shows in-frame clones only, minus some. Here the sample spans 350,000 to 450,000 clones, about four fifths being singletons. The sequenced sample was peripheral blood, obtained in a trial of Ad26.COV2.S vaccine versus placebo. The receptors stem from a person between 18 and 65 years old who received the Ad26.COV2.S COVID-19 vaccine or a placebo.

This clone has more than one count but fewer than ten. The rearrangement uses TRBV5-6 and TRBJ2-3; 16 bases are shared with TRBD2. Germline CDR1 reads SGHDT; CDR2 reads YYEEEE. CDR3 length: 14 amino acids. Trimming cost V 4 bases and J 13 bases; bases outside gene matches: 6. CDR3 nucleotides: TGTGCCAGCAGCCGCTTTGGGACTAGCGGGAGGGAGTATTTT. Translation: CASSRFGTSGREYF.

The rearrangement joins TRBV11-3 to TRBJ1-2; 9 bases are a match to TRBD1. The CDR3 is 17 residues long. Trimming at V came to 4 bases and at J to 0 bases, leaving 9 bases not matched to a gene. Germline V lookup: CDR1 SGHNT, CDR2 YENEEA. As DNA, the CDR3 is TGTGCCAGCAGCTGGGGGACAGGGAGGGGTTCTAACTATGGCTACACCTTC. Translation: CASSWGTGRGSNYGYTF.

With regard to this clone: Other nucleotide sequences from this sample produce the same CDR3. V and J are TRBV15 and TRBJ1-1; D not certain. The V end lost 0 bases, the J end lost 2 bases, and 4 bases lay between the germline ends. CDR3 size: 13 residues. CDR1 and CDR2 from the germline V gene are LNHNV and YYDKDF (reference sequence). The CDR3 loop reads CATSRDPNTEAFF. CDR3 bases: TGTGCCACCAGCAGAGACCCTAACACTGAAGCTTTCTTT.

There are a few counts of this clone. This chain links TRBV19 with TRBJ1-5; D not resolved. The germline V gene encodes CDR1 LNHDA and CDR2 SQIVND (reference sequence). This CDR3 is built from 14 residues. Trimming stripped 8 bases from V and 6 bases from J, with 17 bases between. In DNA, the CDR3 is TGTGCCAGTCTGTCCACGGGCTGGGGTCAGCCCCAGCATTTT. Translated: CASLSTGWGQPQHF. The full variable domain, in which reference TRBV19 and TRBJ1-5 provide the parts outside the CDR3, is DGGITQSPKYLFRKEGQNVTLSCEQNLNHDAMYWYRQDPGQGLRLIYYSQIVNDFQKGDIAEGYSVSREKKESFPLTVTSAQKNPTAFYLCASLSTGWGQPQHFGDGTRLSIL.

As to this clone: The conserved phenylalanine or tryptophan is not found at the CDR3 terminus, so this likely reflects a read error. The DNA is omitted, as the CDR3 cannot be located on it reliably, and the CDR3 follows TCRdb's listing. The V and J genes are TRBV11-2 and TRBJ2-7; the D segment call TRBD1 is taken from the table without a DNA check. Germline-derived CDR1 and CDR2 are SGHAT and FQNNGV. The CDR3 spans 12 amino acids, including both terminal residues. The CDR3 loop reads CASSLDLRGGEL.

The chain uses TRBV19 and TRBJ2-3; perhaps TRBD2 as D (6 bases). The CDR3 is 16 residues long. Germline CDR1 is LNHDA and CDR2 is SQIVND (reference sequence). V shed 4 bases and J shed 2 bases, with 16 bases lying between them. CDR3 DNA: TGTGCCAGTAGTAGCCCCAGCGGGTCCTTCACAGATACGCAGTATTTT. Residues: CASSSPSGSFTDTQYF.

The rearrangement links TRBV7-9 to TRBJ2-5; TRBD2 agrees at 8 bases. The CDR3 has 13 amino acids. CDR1 is SEHNR and CDR2 is FQNEAQ in the germline V gene (reference sequence). The trim removed 3 bases at V and 5 bases at J, leaving 2 bases unmatched. The CDR3 protein is CASSFPGGETQYF. CDR3 nucleotide sequence: TGTGCCAGCAGCTTCCCGGGAGGGGAGACCCAGTACTTC.

This sequence joins TRBV6-1 and TRBJ1-5, with a weak D call TRBD1 (5 bases). Per germline, CDR1 MNHNS and CDR2 SASEGT. The CDR3 has 16 amino acids. Trimming shortened V by 4 bases and J by 0 bases, and 13 bases separated the two germline ends. The CDR3 region has the DNA TGTGCCAGCAGTGCGGGGGGGGGTGGTAGCAATCAGCCCCAGCATTTT. This sequence encodes CASSAGGGGSNQPQHF.

The chain's CDR3 is CASSLGDREKLFF. For the CDR3, the DNA is TGCGCCAGCAGCTTGGGGGACAGAGAAAAACTGTTTTTT. V gene TRBV5-1 combines with J gene TRBJ1-4; 7 nucleotides match TRBD1. This CDR3 is built from 13 residues. V lost 0 bases and J lost 8; bases outside the gene matches: 1. CDR1 and CDR2 from the germline V gene are SGHRS and YFSETQ.

The rearrangement uses TRBV9 and TRBJ1-1; D is uncertain. Germline values: CDR1 SGDLS, CDR2 YYNGEE. Trimming cost V 4 bases and J 0 bases, with 22 bases left between them. This CDR3 spans 18 amino acids. In nucleotides, the CDR3 is TGTGCCAGCAGCCGAGCGGAGACGATACCCCCTATGAACACTGAAGCTTTCTTT. It specifies CASSRAETIPPMNTEAFF.

The chain employs TRBV27 and TRBJ2-7, with 8 bases matching TRBD2. The CDR3 consists of 15 residues. Germline loops: CDR1 MNHEY, CDR2 SMNVEV (reference sequence). After removal of 1 base from V and 5 bases from J, the junction contained 7 bases not matched to a gene. The CDR3 protein is CASSLFSGRDNEQYF. The DNA of the CDR3 is TGTGCCAGCAGTTTATTTTCCGGGAGGGACAACGAGCAGTACTTC.

The chain employs TRBV4-3 and TRBJ2-2; D may be TRBD1 (5 bases). V was pared by 4 bases and J by 10 bases, with 13 bases between. Germline CDR1 is LGHNA and CDR2 is YSLEER. The CDR3 covers 13 residues. CDR3 in DNA: TGCGCCAGCAGCCTCATGTTGGGGCCGGAGCTGTTTTTT. Translated: CASSLMLGPELFF.

The rearrangement links TRBV4-3 to TRBJ1-2; 8 positions agree with TRBD1. The germline CDR1 and CDR2 sequences are LGHNA and YSLEER. CDR3 length equals 13 residues. Germline trimming cut 4 bases from V and 8 bases from J; bases unmatched to any gene: 6. CDR3 nucleotide sequence: TGCGCCAGCAGCCGCCTACAGGGGGAAGGCTACACCTTC. Translation gives CASSRLQGEGYTF.

This chain links TRBV27 with TRBJ2-1; no firm D call. With 5 bases removed from V and 0 bases from J, the gap between germline ends came to 11 bases. The CDR3 runs to 15 residues. Germline loops: CDR1 MNHEY, CDR2 SMNVEV (reference sequence). This chain's CDR3 is CASSPLGNSYNEQFF. CDR3 nucleotides: TGTGCCAGCAGTCCACTGGGAAACTCCTACAATGAGCAGTTCTTC.

The count of this clone is one. The CDR3 DNA reads TGTGCCAGCAGCCCATGGGGGGGATCTCAGCCCCAGCATTTT. It is translated as CASSPWGGSQPQHF. This chain uses TRBV3-1 (or the pseudogene TRBV3-2) with TRBJ1-5; TRBD1 might be the D (5 bases). This CDR3 has 14 residues. The germline CDR1 and CDR2 sequences are LGHDT and YNNKEL (reference sequence). With 4 bases removed from V and 6 bases from J, the gap between germline ends came to 13 bases.

This clone was seen once. The chain recombines TRBV15 with TRBJ2-7, with D unresolved. V was trimmed by 3 bases and J by 0 bases, leaving 6 bases between them. The length of the CDR3 is 13 residues. Germline values: CDR1 LNHNV, CDR2 YYDKDF (reference sequence). The DNA of the CDR3 is TGTGCCACCAGCAGTTGGGTCTCCTACGAGCAGTACTTC. It codes for CATSSWVSYEQYF.

The V and J genes are TRBV19 and TRBJ1-5, with no clear D. Germline values: CDR1 LNHDA, CDR2 SQIVND (reference sequence). This CDR3 is 13 amino acids long. V was pared by 5 bases and J by 4 bases, with 9 bases between. Here the CDR3 reads CASSVQSNQPQHF. The CDR3 DNA is TGTGCCAGTAGTGTACAGTCAAATCAGCCCCAGCATTTT.

Only one count was recorded for this clone. The gene calls are TRBV5-8 and TRBJ1-1; no clear D. The ends were cut back, 1 base at V and 3 bases at J, with 10 bases in the middle. Germline lookup yields CDR1 SGHTS and CDR2 YDEGEE. This CDR3 has 14 residues. The CDR3: CASSLKGWDTEAFF. CDR3 DNA sequence: TGTGCCAGCAGCTTGAAGGGATGGGACACTGAAGCTTTCTTT.

The chain employs TRBV3-1 (or the pseudogene TRBV3-2) and TRBJ1-2, with D unresolved. V was clipped by 2 bases and J by 9 bases, with 13 bases between them. This CDR3 is 13 amino acids long. CDR1 is LGHDT, CDR2 YNNKEL, per germline (reference sequence). The CDR3 is CASSQTGPLSYTF. CDR3 nucleotide sequence: TGTGCCAGCAGCCAAACCGGTCCCTTGAGCTACACCTTC.

The chain has TRBV18 and TRBJ1-4, with a possible D match to TRBD1 (6 bases). Trimming removed 6 bases at V and 3 bases at J, with 8 bases between. The CDR3 is 13 residues long. The germline gives CDR1 KGHSH, CDR2 LQKENI. CDR3 sequence (DNA): TGTGCCAGCTCGGACAGCTCTAATGAAAAACTGTTTTTT. It codes for CASSDSSNEKLFF.

The gene calls are TRBV4-1 and TRBJ1-1; TRBD1 agrees at 7 bases. Germline CDR1 reads MGHRA; CDR2 reads YSYEKL. The CDR3 is made up of 17 amino acids. Trimming cost V 1 base and J 3 bases; bases outside gene matches: 11. The CDR3, as DNA: TGCGCCAGCAGCCAAGGGGCAGGGGGTAGGGAGGACACTGAAGCTTTCTTT. It is translated as CASSQGAGGREDTEAFF.

This clone was found a few times. J is TRBJ2-2 and V is TRBV7-9; a weak D match, TRBD2 (5 bases). This CDR3 has 16 amino acids. The V gene's germline CDR1 is SEHNR and CDR2 FQNEAQ (reference sequence). Trimming removed 5 bases at V and 2 bases at J, with 15 bases between. CDR3 nucleotide sequence: TGTGCCAGCAGCGCGCAGGACTCTTATAACACCGGGGAGCTGTTTTTT. It encodes CASSAQDSYNTGELFF.

This sequence joins TRBV18 and TRBJ1-3; D gene unclear. Trimming shortened V by 3 bases and J by 2 bases, and 8 bases separated the two germline ends. Germline values: CDR1 KGHSH, CDR2 LQKENI. The CDR3 length is 14 residues. Here the CDR3 reads CASSPAGAGNTIYF. The CDR3 DNA reads TGTGCCAGCTCACCGGCGGGAGCTGGAAACACCATATATTTT.

The table lists this clone with a count of one. The rearrangement joins TRBV9 to TRBJ2-7, with 8 nucleotides matching TRBD2. The germline CDR1 and CDR2 sequences are SGDLS and YYNGEE. The CDR3 extends over 15 amino acids. V was pared by 4 bases and J by 4 bases, with 10 bases of the junction left unmatched. CDR3: CASSQSSGPEYEQYF. CDR3 in DNA: TGTGCCAGCAGCCAATCTAGCGGGCCAGAGTACGAGCAGTACTTC. Supplemented by reference TRBV9 and TRBJ2-7, the full variable domain reads DSGVTQTPKHLITATGQRVTLRCSPRSGDLSVYWYQQSLDQGLQFLIQYYNGEERAKGNILERFSAQQFPDLHSELNLSSLELGDSALYFCASSQSSGPEYEQYFGPGTRLTVT.

This clone was detected many times. The V gene is TRBV28, the J gene TRBJ1-5; D is possibly TRBD1 (6 bases). The CDR3 extends over 15 amino acids. Per germline, CDR1 MDHEN and CDR2 SYDVKM. V dropped 3 bases and J dropped 2 bases, with 11 bases sitting between them. CDR3 nucleotides: TGTGCCAGCAGTTTCCCAGGGGACGGCAATCAGCCCCAGCATTTT. Its protein is CASSFPGDGNQPQHF.

The chain couples TRBV6-2 or TRBV6-3 to TRBJ1-5; D unresolved. The CDR3 contains 13 residues. The V and J ends lost 4 bases and 10 bases respectively, with 14 bases between them. CDR1 and CDR2 from the germline V gene are MNHEY and SVGEGT. Here the CDR3 DNA reads TGTGCCAGCAGTTTCAAGGGAGGGCAACCCCAGCATTTT. Its translation: CASSFKGGQPQHF.

This clone has only a few counts. The genes are TRBV7-9 and TRBJ1-4; D perhaps matches TRBD1 (6 bases). Germline loops: CDR1 SEHNR, CDR2 FQNEAQ (reference sequence). There are 12 residues in the CDR3. The V end was cut by 5 bases, the J end by 12 bases, with 13 bases between. Written as DNA, the CDR3 is TGTGCCAGCAGCCCCGGGACACAACAACTGTTTTTT. It is translated as CASSPGTQQLFF. Full variable domain (missing parts from reference TRBV7-9 and TRBJ1-4): DTGVSQNPRHKITKRGQNVTFRCDPISEHNRLYWYRQTLGQGPEFLTYFQNEAQLEKSRLLSDRFSAERPKGSFSTLEIQRTEQGDSAMYLCASSPGTQQLFFGSGTQLSVL.

This clone was seen a few times. The chain combines TRBV6-5 with TRBJ1-2; D unresolved. CDR1 and CDR2 (germline): MNHEY, SVGAGI. The CDR3 runs to 14 residues. V lost 0 bases and J 0 bases, leaving 5 bases between the germline ends. The DNA of the CDR3 is TGTGCCAGCAGTTACTCGAGAGCTAACTATGGCTACACCTTC. Amino acid sequence: CASSYSRANYGYTF.